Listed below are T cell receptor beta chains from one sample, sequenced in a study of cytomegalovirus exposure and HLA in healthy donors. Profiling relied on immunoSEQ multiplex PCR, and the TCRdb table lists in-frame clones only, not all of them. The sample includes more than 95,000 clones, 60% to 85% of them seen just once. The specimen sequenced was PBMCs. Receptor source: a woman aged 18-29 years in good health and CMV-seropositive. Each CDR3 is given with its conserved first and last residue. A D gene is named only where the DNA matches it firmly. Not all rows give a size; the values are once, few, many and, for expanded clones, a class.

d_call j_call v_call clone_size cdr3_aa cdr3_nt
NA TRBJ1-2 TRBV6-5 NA CAAGPPNYGYTF TGTGCCGCGGGACCGCCGAACTATGGCTACACCTTC
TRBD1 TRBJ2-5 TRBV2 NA CASSLAGGETQYF TGTGCCAGCAGTCTGGCAGGGGGAGAGACCCAGTACTTC
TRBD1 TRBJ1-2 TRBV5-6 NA CASSWLTGTNYGYTF TGTGCCAGCAGCTGGCTGACAGGGACGAACTATGGCTACACCTTC
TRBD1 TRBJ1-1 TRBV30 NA CAWSVTGTANTEAFF TGTGCCTGGAGTGTAACCGGGACAGCGAACACTGAAGCTTTCTTT
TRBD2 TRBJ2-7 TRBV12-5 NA CASVLAGGPYEQYF TGTGCTAGTGTCTTAGCGGGAGGCCCCTACGAGCAGTACTTC
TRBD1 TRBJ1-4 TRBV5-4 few CASSWDRANEKLFF TGTGCCAGCAGCTGGGACAGGGCTAATGAAAAACTGTTTTTT
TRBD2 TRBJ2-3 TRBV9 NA CASSVGSSGSDTQYF TGTGCCAGCAGCGTAGGTTCTAGCGGGAGTGATACGCAGTATTTT
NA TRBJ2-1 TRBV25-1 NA CASNRGSPSYNEQFF TGTGCCAGCAATAGGGGCTCACCTAGCTACAATGAGCAGTTCTTC
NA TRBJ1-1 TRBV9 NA CASSGQENTEAFF TGTGCCAGCAGCGGACAGGAGAACACTGAAGCTTTCTTT
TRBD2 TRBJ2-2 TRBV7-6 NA CASSQLAGGNTGELFF TGTGCCAGCAGTCAGTTAGCGGGAGGTAACACCGGGGAGCTGTTTTTT
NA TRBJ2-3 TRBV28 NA CASSLGSADTQYF TGTGCCAGCAGTTTGGGGAGCGCAGATACGCAGTATTTT
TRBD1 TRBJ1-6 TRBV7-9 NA CASSQRTGNNSPLHF TGTGCCAGCAGCCAGCGGACAGGGAATAATTCACCCCTCCACTTT
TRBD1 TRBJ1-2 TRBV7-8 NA CASSRTGDGYTF TGTGCCAGCAGCCGGACAGGGGATGGCTACACCTTC
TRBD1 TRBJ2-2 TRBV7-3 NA CASRGGQGLGELFF TGTGCCAGCAGAGGGGGACAGGGATTGGGGGAGCTGTTTTTT
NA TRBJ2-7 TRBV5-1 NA CASSLEGSSAYEQYF TGCGCCAGCAGCTTGGAAGGGAGTTCGGCGTACGAGCAGTACTTC
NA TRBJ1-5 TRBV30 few CAWSELNQPQHF TGTGCCTGGAGTGAGCTCAATCAGCCCCAGCATTTT
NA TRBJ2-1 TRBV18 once CASSPPGQQQFF TGTGCCAGCTCACCACCGGGCCAGCAGCAGTTCTTC
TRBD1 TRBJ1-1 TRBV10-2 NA CASTGTGAERAEAFF TGCGCCAGCACCGGGACAGGGGCAGAGAGGGCTGAAGCTTTCTTT